The 13 T cell receptor beta chains below were found in one sample sequenced in a study of cytomegalovirus exposure and HLA in healthy donors. Both 60 Vbeta primers and 13 Jbeta primers went into the PCR. Produced via immunoSEQ multiplex PCR; TCRdb's table is partial and in-frame only. The top ten clones hold about 5.4% of a sample with under 150,000 clones, 60% to 80% of them seen once. The sample taken for sequencing was PBMCs. These TCRs come from a woman in her twenties or thirties in good health and CMV-seropositive.

The rearrangement links TRBV9 to TRBJ2-1; D perhaps matches TRBD2 (5 bases). This CDR3 spans 15 amino acids. Germline loops: CDR1 SGDLS, CDR2 YYNGEE. V lost 0 bases and J 4 bases, leaving 11 bases between the germline ends. Here the CDR3 DNA reads TGTGCCAGCAGCGTAGGAGCGGAATTTTACAATGAGCAGTTCTTC. This sequence encodes CASSVGAEFYNEQFF.

This chain links TRBV11-3 with TRBJ2-5, with 10 bases lining up with TRBD2. Germline lookup yields CDR1 SGHNT and CDR2 YENEEA. This CDR3 spans 15 amino acids. The V and J ends lost 5 bases and 3 bases, in that order; junction bases with no gene match: 6. The CDR3 sequence: CASSVRSGGEETQYF. The CDR3 nucleotides are TGTGCCAGCAGCGTCCGCAGCGGGGGGGAAGAGACCCAGTACTTC.

The chain employs TRBV7-9 and TRBJ2-5; 8 nucleotides line up with TRBD2. TRBJ2-7 matches the DNA end more closely, so the J call is doubtful. The CDR3 is 15 amino acids. Germline assignment: CDR1 SEHNR and CDR2 FQNEAQ (reference sequence). Written as DNA, the CDR3 is TGTGCCAGCAGCCCCAGGGATAGCGGGATATACGAGCAGTACTTC. Encoded protein: CASSPRDSGIYEQYF.

The V gene is TRBV19, the J gene TRBJ2-1, with 7 positions matching TRBD1. With V trimmed by 7 bases and J by 3 bases, 9 bases remained unmatched. Germline CDR1 is LNHDA and CDR2 is SQIVND (reference sequence). The CDR3 has 15 amino acids. The CDR3 region has the DNA TGTGCCAGTACCCCCGGCCGGGACAGCTACAATGAGCAGTTCTTC. It is translated as CASTPGRDSYNEQFF.

The chain has TRBV6-6 and TRBJ1-4; D gene unclear. The germline gives CDR1 MNHNY, CDR2 SVGAGI (reference sequence). The CDR3 totals 15 residues. V was trimmed by 4 bases and J by 0 bases, leaving 9 bases between them. CDR3: CASSSHGATNEKLFF. The CDR3 bases are TGTGCCAGCAGTTCCCACGGAGCAACTAATGAAAAACTGTTTTTT.

The rearrangement uses TRBV7-9 and TRBJ1-2, with 9 positions matching TRBD1. CDR1 and CDR2 (germline): SEHNR, FQNEAQ (reference sequence). Germline trimming cut 1 base from V and 6 bases from J; bases unmatched to any gene: 6. The CDR3 is 15 residues long. CDR3 sequence (DNA): TGTGCCAGCAGCTTAGTAATAGGGGACAGGGATGGCTACACCTTC. Protein sequence: CASSLVIGDRDGYTF.

Only a few counts were recorded for this clone. This chain links TRBV19 with TRBJ1-1; D gene unclear. The CDR3 has 14 amino acids. The germline gives CDR1 LNHDA, CDR2 SQIVND (reference sequence). The V gene lost 7 bases and the J gene lost 1 base, with 13 bases spanning the gap. The CDR3 DNA is TGTGCCAGTACGCCCAGCACAGAGAACACTGAAGCTTTCTTT. Translated, it gives CASTPSTENTEAFF.

V usage is TRBV5-8 and J usage is TRBJ2-3; D is undetermined. CDR1 is SGHTS, CDR2 YDEGEE, per germline. The CDR3 runs to 14 residues. The V and J ends lost 5 bases and 1 base respectively, with 11 bases between them. CDR3 region: CASSLSMGTDTQYF. The CDR3 DNA follows: TGTGCCAGCAGTCTAAGTATGGGCACAGATACGCAGTATTTT.

J is TRBJ2-7 and V is TRBV7-3, with a tentative D call TRBD2 (9 bases). The CDR3 loop spans 15 amino acids. Germline CDR1 and CDR2: SGHTA and FQGTGA. Trimming stripped 5 bases from V and 6 bases from J, with 20 bases between. CDR3: CASSPGGGGAGEQYF. The CDR3 DNA sequence: TGTGCCAGCAGCCCAGGGGGCGGGGGGGCCGGCGAGCAGTACTTC.

This clone was picked up one time. V and J are TRBV6-6 and TRBJ1-1, with 8 bases identical to TRBD1. Germline trimming cut 1 base from V and 1 base from J; bases unmatched to any gene: 2. Germline V gives CDR1 MNHNY, CDR2 SVGAGI (reference sequence). The CDR3 covers 15 residues. CDR3 amino acids: CASSYYGQGNTEAFF. CDR3 DNA sequence: TGTGCCAGCAGTTACTACGGACAGGGGAACACTGAAGCTTTCTTT.

This clone was picked up a small number of times. V usage is TRBV27 and J usage is TRBJ1-1, with 8 bases identical to TRBD1. The germline V gene has CDR1 MNHEY and CDR2 SMNVEV (reference sequence). This CDR3 has 16 amino acids. V lost 5 bases and J lost 5; bases outside the gene matches: 13. CDR3 DNA sequence: TGTGCCAGCAGTCCGTTGACAGGGGAAGGAGTGACTGAAGCTTTCTTT. It codes for CASSPLTGEGVTEAFF.

The chain joins TRBV10-1 to TRBJ2-3, with TRBD2 matching over 10 bases. The CDR3 is 16 residues long. CDR1 and CDR2 from the germline V gene are WNHNN and SYGVQD (reference sequence). Unmatched junction bases numbered 8, after V lost 3 bases and J lost 5 bases. The CDR3 region is CASSDERGGFGDTQYF. DNA for the CDR3: TGCGCCAGCAGTGATGAGCGGGGGGGTTTTGGAGATACGCAGTATTTT.

This clone occurred a few times. The chain carries TRBV9 and TRBJ2-7, with D tentatively TRBD1 (5 bases). This CDR3 has 15 amino acids. V lost 4 bases and J 6 bases, leaving 20 bases between the germline ends. CDR1 SGDLS and CDR2 YYNGEE come from the germline V gene. CDR3 coding DNA: TGTGCCAGCAGCTCCGCCACCTGGGGCGGTGCCGAGCAGTACTTC. This codes for CASSSATWGGAEQYF.